The T cell receptor (beta chain) described here comes from a study of PD-1 blockade in classical Hodgkin lymphoma. On this clone itself: The target antigen is unknown.

Study-wide points: Diminished baseline TCR diversity has been reported in newly diagnosed patients relative to healthy donors.

Germline lookup yields CDR1 KGHSH and CDR2 LQKENI. The V and J ends lost 2 bases and 4 bases respectively, with 11 bases between them. The CDR3 covers 15 residues. In every patient, relapse followed autologous stem cell transplantation, while exposure to brentuximab vedotin differed. Complete response, partial response or progressive disease constituted the best responses recorded. TCRdb's copy holds only in-frame clones and misses some; the assay was immunoSEQ multiplex PCR. The sample contains around 46,000 clones, 80% of which appear only once. The TCR comes from a human donor with classical Hodgkin lymphoma. The source was peripheral blood mononuclear cells (PBMCs), collected before the second cycle of nivolumab. This chain connects TRBV18 to TRBJ1-4; D uncertain. The CDR3 region is CASSPVGSLNEKLFF. CDR3 sequence (DNA): TGTGCCAGCTCACCAGTAGGCAGCCTTAATGAAAAACTGTTTTTT.